Each of the 16 T cell receptor beta chains below was sequenced from the same sample in a study of response to subunit inactivated influenza vaccine. Using its own MiXCR run on the RT-PCR reads, TCRdb lists one record per CDR3 protein. The profile shows roughly 570,000 distinct CDR3 sequences, around 15% of them singletons. The sequences come from PBMCs from blood, collected roughly 13 days after vaccination. The source is a man aged 50 to 59 who received an inactivated influenza vaccine.

This clonotype was picked up many times. The CDR3 region has the DNA TGCAGCGCCCGCAAGAGACTAGCGGACTACGAGCAGTACTTC. It yields the protein CSARKRLADYEQYF. This sequence joins TRBV29-1 and TRBJ2-7; 9 bases are shared with TRBD2. The length of the CDR3 is 14 residues. From germline, CDR1 is SQVTM and CDR2 ANQGSEA. The V and J ends lost 7 bases and 3 bases, in that order; junction bases with no gene match: 10.

V is TRBV2 and J is TRBJ2-2; perhaps TRBD1 as D (5 bases). This CDR3 region has 13 residues. Trimming pared 2 bases from V and 7 bases from J, leaving 8 bases between. Germline V gene sequence: CDR1 SNHLY, CDR2 FYNNEI. Written as DNA, the CDR3 is TGTGCCAGCAGTGAATCAAGGGGCGGGGAGCTGTTTTTT. This codes for CASSESRGGELFF.

This clonotype was seen a handful of times. The chain couples TRBV20-1 to TRBJ2-7; 11 bases are shared with TRBD2. The germline CDR1 and CDR2 sequences are DFQATT and SNEGSKA (reference sequence). This CDR3 contains 15 residues. Trimming cost V 3 bases and J 2 bases; bases outside gene matches: 6. The CDR3 DNA sequence: TGCAGTGCTAGTGGTATACTAGCGGGGGCCTACGAGCAGTACTTC. Translating it yields CSASGILAGAYEQYF.

The sample holds a few counts of this clonotype. The rearrangement links TRBV15 to TRBJ1-1; weak D call: TRBD1 (5 bases). The CDR3 spans 13 residues. Germline CDR1 reads LNHNV; CDR2 reads YYDKDF (reference sequence). V was cut by 5 bases and J by 8 bases, with 15 bases left in between. Here the CDR3 reads CATSGRRGLEAFF. Written as DNA, the CDR3 is TGTGCCACCAGCGGTCGAAGGGGCCTGGAAGCTTTCTTT.

The chain uses TRBV2 and TRBJ2-2; 9 positions agree with TRBD1. This CDR3 spans 14 amino acids. The V gene end was trimmed by 6 bases and the J gene end by 7 bases; junction bases not matched to a gene: 6. Germline-derived CDR1 and CDR2 are SNHLY and FYNNEI. The CDR3 here is CASRPTGGGGELFF. The CDR3 DNA reads TGTGCCAGCAGACCCACAGGGGGCGGCGGGGAGCTGTTTTTT.

With regard to this clonotype: At one end the junction does not follow the germline gene, possibly because of a read error. V gene TRBV5-1 combines with J gene TRBJ1-4; D is unresolved. The CDR3 consists of 13 residues. Germline V gives CDR1 SGHRS, CDR2 YFSETQ. The CDR3 is CASSLGEREKLCF. The CDR3 nucleotides read TGCGCCAGCAGCTTGGGGGAGCGTGAAAAACTGTGTTTT.

The sample holds a few counts of this clonotype. The V and J genes are TRBV12-3 or TRBV12-4 and TRBJ1-3, with 8 bases fitting TRBD1. This CDR3 is 14 amino acids long. The V and J ends lost 6 bases and 2 bases, in that order; junction bases with no gene match: 3. CDR3 loop: CASRTGVTGNTIYF. CDR3 nucleotides: TGTGCCAGCAGGACAGGGGTAACTGGAAACACCATATATTTT.

A few counts support this clonotype. The chain uses TRBV6-2 or TRBV6-3 and TRBJ2-1; no clear D. V lost 7 bases to trimming and J lost 6 bases, with 19 bases between them. This CDR3 is 15 amino acids long. Germline CDR1 and CDR2: MNHEY and SVGEGT. In nucleotides, the CDR3 is TGTGCCAGCACCCCTCTAGGAAATTCTGGCAATGAGCAGTTCTTC. Encoded protein: CASTPLGNSGNEQFF.

This clonotype was seen more than once but under ten times. The chain combines TRBV7-2 with TRBJ2-7; TRBD2 aligns across 9 bases. The CDR3 spans 15 residues. Germline CDR1 and CDR2: SGHTA and FQGNSA. The V and J ends lost 1 base and 2 bases, in that order; junction bases with no gene match: 3. CDR3 amino acids: CASSLGGLAAYEQYF. As DNA, the CDR3 is TGTGCCAGCAGCTTAGGGGGACTAGCTGCCTACGAGCAGTACTTC.

In this sample, this clonotype turned up a few times. The chain has TRBV3-1 and TRBJ2-3; 12 bases agree with TRBD2. V gave up 2 bases and J gave up 4 bases; unmatched junction bases: 4. The CDR3 extends over 16 amino acids. Germline V gene sequence: CDR1 LGHDT, CDR2 YNNKEL (reference sequence). The CDR3 protein is CASSQTSGRPSDTQYF. CDR3 bases: TGTGCCAGCAGCCAAACTAGCGGGAGGCCCTCAGATACGCAGTATTTT.

This clonotype was picked up a small number of times. The chain carries TRBV6-2 or TRBV6-3 and TRBJ1-5; TRBD1 is a possible D gene (5 bases). The CDR3 runs 16 residues. Trimming took 3 bases from V and 1 from J, leaving 13 bases between them. Germline CDR1 reads MNHEY; CDR2 reads SVGEGT. DNA for the CDR3: TGTGCCAGCAGTTATGAGTGGGGCCCCAGCAATCAGCCCCAGCATTTT. This sequence encodes CASSYEWGPSNQPQHF.

The J gene is TRBJ2-3, the V gene TRBV20-1; the match to TRBD1 covers 8 bases. CDR1 DFQATT and CDR2 SNEGSKA come from the germline V gene (reference sequence). V gave up 0 bases and J gave up 6 bases; unmatched junction bases: 14. CDR3 length: 17 residues. CDR3 region: CSARDPRTGTTVDTQYF. CDR3 nucleotides: TGCAGTGCTAGAGATCCCCGGACAGGGACGACTGTGGATACGCAGTATTTT.

This clonotype has more than one count but fewer than ten. The chain employs TRBV15 and TRBJ1-1, with D possibly TRBD1 on 6 matching bases. Trimming pared 2 bases from V and 8 bases from J, leaving 9 bases between. This CDR3 comprises 12 residues. The germline V gene encodes CDR1 LNHNV and CDR2 YYDKDF (reference sequence). CDR3 amino acids: CATSRLGQEAFF. CDR3 DNA: TGTGCCACCAGCAGACTTGGACAGGAAGCTTTCTTT.

This clonotype was counted many times. Mismatch with germline at one junction end may stem from a read error. The rearrangement links TRBV5-1 to TRBJ2-1, with D uncertain. The CDR3 extends over 12 amino acids. CDR1 is SGHRS and CDR2 is YFSETQ in the germline V gene. CDR3 DNA sequence: TGTGCCAGCAGCTTAGCCTACAATGAGCAGTTCTTC. Translated: CASSLAYNEQFF.

This chain joins TRBV7-6 and TRBJ1-1; the D gene is possibly TRBD1 (6 bases). This CDR3 has 13 amino acids. Between the trimmed V and J ends, which lost 10 bases and 5 bases, there was a span of 17 bases. CDR1 is SGHVS and CDR2 is FNYEAQ in the germline V gene. The CDR3, as DNA: TGTGCCACCAGTACCGGAAGGGGGACTGAAGCTTTCTTT. It yields the protein CATSTGRGTEAFF.

This chain uses TRBV12-3 or TRBV12-4 with TRBJ1-6; TRBD1 aligns across 7 bases. With V trimmed by 5 bases and J by 5 bases, 6 bases remained unmatched. The CDR3 length is 15 residues. The CDR3 nucleotides read TGTGCCAGCAGTCCTAGAGACAGGGATAATTCACCCCTCCACTTT. It is translated as CASSPRDRDNSPLHF.